The 28 T cell receptor beta chains given below trace back to one sample, sequenced in a study of CD8+CD57+ T cells in acquired aplastic anemia. Genomic DNA constituted the template upon which TCR beta VDJ and CDR3 profiling was performed. Each CDR3 protein is one row after TCRdb ran MiXCR on the reads. This table has more than 250,000 distinct CDR3 sequences, roughly 50% appearing once. Sequencing used sorted CD4+, CD8+, or CD8+CD57+ T cells (not recorded which) from PBMCs. These receptors all come from a human donor with severe aplastic anemia or a healthy control (not recorded which).

The chain employs TRBV7-2 and TRBJ2-3; 8 bases agree with TRBD2. V gave up 0 bases and J gave up 0 bases; unmatched junction bases: 17. The CDR3 totals 21 residues. Germline CDR1 reads SGHTA; CDR2 reads FQGNSA. The CDR3 nucleotides read TGTGCCAGCAGCTTAGCTTTCGGGCTAGCGGGCCGCGAAGGGAGCACAGATACGCAGTATTTT. Protein product: CASSLAFGLAGREGSTDTQYF.

The CDR3 DNA is TGTGCCAGTGGGACAGTCAATCAGCCCCAGCATTTT. Translation: CASGTVNQPQHF. V gene TRBV19 combines with J gene TRBJ1-5, with 7 bases identical to TRBD1. Looked up from germline, CDR1 is LNHDA and CDR2 is SQIVND (reference sequence). The CDR3 loop spans 12 amino acids. The V segment lost 8 bases and the J segment 3 bases; nucleotides outside the gene matches: 1. Full variable domain (remainder filled in from reference TRBV19 and TRBJ1-5): DGGITQSPKYLFRKEGQNVTLSCEQNLNHDAMYWYRQDPGQGLRLIYYSQIVNDFQKGDIAEGYSVSREKKESFPLTVTSAQKNPTAFYLCASGTVNQPQHFGDGTRLSIL.

The V gene is TRBV30, the J gene TRBJ2-3; TRBD1 or TRBD2 may be the D gene (5 bases each). The CDR3 is 17 residues long. Germline CDR1 reads GTSNPN; CDR2 reads SVGIG (reference sequence). V lost 3 bases to trimming and J lost 0 bases, with 19 bases between them. The CDR3 bases are TGTGCCTGGAGCGACCCGTACGGGGCAGATAGCACAGATACGCAGTATTTT. Protein sequence: CAWSDPYGADSTDTQYF.

The gene calls are TRBV15 and TRBJ2-6, with D maybe TRBD1 (6 bases). The CDR3 spans 20 residues. The V gene's germline CDR1 is LNHNV and CDR2 YYDKDF (reference sequence). The V and J ends lost 0 bases and 0 bases respectively, with 18 bases between them. As DNA, the CDR3 is TGTGCCACCAGCAGAGATTGGACGGGACACATGAGCTCTGGGGCCAACGTCCTGACTTTC. This codes for CATSRDWTGHMSSGANVLTF.

This clonotype was counted at least ten times. The rearrangement joins TRBV7-3 to TRBJ1-6; D is unclear. The CDR3 extends over 17 amino acids. Trimming took 0 bases from V and 0 from J, leaving 9 bases between them. The germline gives CDR1 SGHTA, CDR2 FQGTGA. The CDR3 loop is CASSLTPSSSYNSPLHF. CDR3 in DNA: TGTGCCAGCAGCTTAACTCCGTCGAGCTCCTATAATTCACCCCTCCACTTT.

This clonotype was counted many times. This chain connects TRBV4-2 to TRBJ1-4; a weak D match, TRBD1 (5 bases). Deletions cut 2 bases from V and 2 bases from J, with 15 bases between. The CDR3 totals 17 residues. Germline lookup yields CDR1 LGHNA and CDR2 YNFKEQ. The CDR3 DNA sequence: TGTGCCAGCAGCCAATCAGGGTTCGTCAGCACTAATGAAAAACTGTTTTTT. Amino acid sequence: CASSQSGFVSTNEKLFF.

This clonotype was seen ten or more times. The CDR3 sequence is CASSHQNLLGPGETQYF. The CDR3 DNA reads as TGTGCCAGCAGCCATCAAAATCTACTGGGGCCGGGGGAGACCCAGTACTTC. This chain uses TRBV12-3 or TRBV12-4 with TRBJ2-5, with D perhaps TRBD1 or TRBD2 (5 bases each). The CDR3 is 17 residues long. Trimming shortened V by 6 bases and J by 5 bases, and 25 bases separated the two germline ends.

The chain carries TRBV7-2 and TRBJ2-7; D possibly corresponds to TRBD2 (6 bases). Germline V gene lookup returns CDR1 SGHTA and CDR2 FQGNSA. V gave up 1 base and J gave up 2 bases, with 12 bases separating them. The CDR3 length is 15 residues. The CDR3, as DNA: TGTGCCAGCAGCTTAGATCCGGGGGTTACCTACGAGCAGTACTTC. Protein sequence: CASSLDPGVTYEQYF.

The V and J genes are TRBV20-1 and TRBJ1-6; 8 nucleotides align to TRBD1. The V and J ends lost 4 bases and 9 bases, in that order; junction bases with no gene match: 8. CDR3 length: 14 residues. CDR1 is DFQATT, CDR2 SNEGSKA, per germline (reference sequence). Here the CDR3 DNA reads TGCAGTGCTACCGGGACAGGTGGAAGTTCACCCCTCCACTTT. As protein: CSATGTGGSSPLHF.

This clonotype appeared a few times. This chain uses TRBV6-6 with TRBJ1-2; TRBD1 matches at 9 bases. This CDR3 has 12 residues. Trimming removed 6 bases from V and 8 bases from J; junction bases left unmatched: 4. Germline loops: CDR1 MNHNY, CDR2 SVGAGI (reference sequence). The CDR3 DNA is TGTGCCAGCAGATACAGGGGGCAAGGCTACACCTTC. Translation gives CASRYRGQGYTF.

This clonotype was recorded at least ten times. This chain uses TRBV15 with TRBJ1-1, with a tentative D call TRBD1 (6 bases). CDR1 and CDR2 (germline): LNHNV, YYDKDF (reference sequence). V was cut by 0 bases and J by 4 bases, with 12 bases left in between. The CDR3 length is 15 residues. CDR3 protein: CATSREGGGLTEAFF. The CDR3 DNA sequence: TGTGCCACCAGCAGAGAGGGGGGGGGGCTCACTGAAGCTTTCTTT.

The V call is TRBV7-9, the J call TRBJ2-1; D not certain. The CDR3 has 13 residues. V was trimmed by 0 bases and J by 8 bases, leaving 8 bases between them. Per germline, CDR1 SEHNR and CDR2 FQNEAQ (reference sequence). Here the CDR3 DNA reads TGTGCCAGCAGCTTAGCTGTGGTCCATGAGCAGTTCTTC. Protein product: CASSLAVVHEQFF.

As for this clonotype: Since a much larger clone is just one base distant, this may be a read error. The rearrangement links TRBV6-5 to TRBJ1-1, with unresolved D. CDR1 and CDR2 (germline): MNHEY, SVGAGI. There are 14 residues in the CDR3. The CDR3 here is CASSYLQPNSEAFF. The CDR3 nucleotides are TGTGCCAGCAGTTACTTGCAGCCAAACAGTGAAGCTTTCTTT.

This clonotype was found a few times. This chain links TRBV29-1 with TRBJ2-7; D is possibly TRBD1 or TRBD2 (5 bases each). From germline, CDR1 is SQVTM and CDR2 ANQGSEA. V shed 4 bases and J shed 4 bases, with 17 bases lying between them. The CDR3 covers 14 residues. The CDR3 reads CSVVYPGSAYEQYF. CDR3 coding DNA: TGCAGCGTTGTTTACCCAGGGAGCGCGTACGAGCAGTACTTC.

At least ten counts were recorded for this clonotype. Written as DNA, the CDR3 is TGCGCCAGCAGCTTGGGGCAGGGGTTCAACGAGCAGTACTTC. It codes for CASSLGQGFNEQYF. The chain is built from TRBV5-1 and TRBJ2-7; possibly TRBD1 for D (6 bases). CDR3 length: 14 residues. The V and J ends lost 0 bases and 5 bases respectively, with 12 bases between them. In germline, CDR1 is SGHRS, CDR2 YFSETQ.

At least ten counts were recorded for this clonotype. The genes are TRBV6-2 or TRBV6-3 and TRBJ2-3; D is unresolved. The CDR3 consists of 13 residues. V lost 8 bases to trimming and J lost 0 bases, with 9 bases between them. CDR1 is MNHEY, CDR2 SVGEGT, per germline. The DNA for the CDR3 is TGTGCCAGCGAGGAAAGGAGCACAGATACGCAGTATTTT. Translating gives CASEERSTDTQYF.

This chain links TRBV19 with TRBJ1-6; 7 positions agree with TRBD1. The CDR3 length is 14 residues. The V gene end was trimmed by 3 bases and the J gene end by 8 bases; junction bases not matched to a gene: 4. Germline loops: CDR1 LNHDA, CDR2 SQIVND (reference sequence). DNA for the CDR3: TGTGCCAGTAGTATTACAGGGGCGGATTCACCCCTCCACTTT. Protein: CASSITGADSPLHF.

This clonotype was seen ten or more times. This chain joins TRBV12-3 or TRBV12-4 and TRBJ2-6, with 7 bases matching TRBD1. With V trimmed by 4 bases and J by 4 bases, 10 bases remained unmatched. CDR3 length equals 17 residues. CDR3 region: CASSYRGMVAGANVLTF. For the CDR3, the DNA is TGTGCCAGCAGTTACAGGGGAATGGTAGCCGGGGCCAACGTCCTGACTTTC.

At least ten counts were recorded for this clonotype. The genes are TRBV12-3 or TRBV12-4 and TRBJ2-1; 13 bases match TRBD2. V dropped 5 bases and J dropped 4; count of bases not matched to a gene: 8. The CDR3 is 17 residues long. CDR3 in amino acids: CASSPPGLAGHYNEQFF. As DNA, the CDR3 is TGTGCCAGCAGTCCTCCGGGACTAGCGGGGCATTACAATGAGCAGTTCTTC.

The genes are TRBV20-1 and TRBJ2-7; 11 nucleotides match TRBD1. CDR1 DFQATT and CDR2 SNEGSKA come from the germline V gene (reference sequence). CDR3 length: 12 residues. The junction had 5 bases not matched to a gene; V was cut back by 6 bases and J by 7 bases. The CDR3 region has the DNA TGCAGTGCCCTGGACAGGGGGCTTGAGCAGTACTTC. Protein sequence: CSALDRGLEQYF.

This clonotype was found many times. The chain employs TRBV5-6 and TRBJ1-2; no firm D call. Germline values: CDR1 SGHDT, CDR2 YYEEEE. V lost 0 bases and J 3 bases, leaving 15 bases between the germline ends. This CDR3 spans 16 amino acids. The CDR3, as DNA: TGTGCCAGCAGCTTGGGCTGGAGCGGAGCGGACTATGGCTACACCTTC. Protein: CASSLGWSGADYGYTF. The full variable domain, its missing parts supplied by reference TRBV5-6 and TRBJ1-2, is DAGVTQSPTHLIKTRGQQVTLRCSPKSGHDTVSWYQQALGQGPQFIFQYYEEEERQRGNFPDRFSGHQFPNYSSELNVNALLLGDSALYLCASSLGWSGADYGYTFGSGTRLTVV.

The table lists this clonotype with a few counts. The CDR3 does not close with the conserved phenylalanine or tryptophan, likely indicating a read error. Written as DNA, the CDR3 is TGTGCCAGCAGCTTAGCCTCTAGCGGGGATACGCAGTATGTT. This sequence encodes CASSLASSGDTQYV. V usage is TRBV7-2 and J usage is TRBJ2-3; TRBD2 matches at 8 bases. Germline V gene sequence: CDR1 SGHTA, CDR2 FQGNSA. The CDR3 consists of 14 residues. Trimming at V came to 0 bases and at J to 6 bases, leaving 2 bases not matched to a gene.

At least ten counts were recorded for this clonotype. V is TRBV20-1 and J is TRBJ2-2, with 11 bases identical to TRBD2. Unmatched junction bases numbered 4, after V lost 6 bases and J lost 4 bases. Germline V gene data show CDR1 as DFQATT and CDR2 as SNEGSKA (reference sequence). The CDR3 runs to 14 residues. The CDR3 protein is CSAGLAGGTGELFF. In DNA form, the CDR3 reads TGCAGTGCGGGGCTAGCGGGGGGCACCGGGGAGCTGTTTTTT.

This clonotype was seen once. The V gene is TRBV10-3, the J gene TRBJ1-6; 11 bases align to TRBD1. The J segment lost 10 bases and the V segment lost 4 bases, leaving 12 bases of the junction unmatched. This CDR3 region has 17 residues. Germline V gene sequence: CDR1 ENHRY, CDR2 SYGVKD. CDR3 in DNA: TGTGCCATCAGTGCTAGCGGACAGGGGGCGAGCGGCTCACCCCTCCACTTT. It specifies CAISASGQGASGSPLHF.

For this clonotype: Just one base apart from a much larger clone, this may be a read error. The chain carries TRBV3-1 and TRBJ2-7; D may be TRBD1 or TRBD2 (5 bases each). Trimming removed 2 bases from V and 6 bases from J, with 14 bases in between. CDR3 length: 14 residues. Germline V CDR1 and CDR2: LGHDT, YNNKEL (reference sequence). CDR3 region: CASSQRDGWREQYF. CDR3 bases: TGTGCCAGCAGCCAACGGGACGGGTGGCGCGAGCAGTACTTC.

CDR3 bases: TGCAGTGCTAGGTGGAGCGCTCATACGCAGTATTTT. Translated, it gives CSARWSAHTQYF. V usage is TRBV20-1 and J usage is TRBJ2-3; D not resolved. Germline V gives CDR1 DFQATT, CDR2 SNEGSKA (reference sequence). Trimming shortened V by 3 bases and J by 7 bases, and 11 bases separated the two germline ends. There are 12 residues in the CDR3.

The chain recombines TRBV9 with TRBJ2-3, with unresolved D. The CDR3 totals 13 residues. The V and J ends lost 0 bases and 5 bases respectively, with 7 bases between them. From germline, CDR1 is SGDLS and CDR2 YYNGEE. CDR3 sequence: CASSVEGGDTQYF. The CDR3 nucleotides read TGTGCCAGCAGCGTAGAGGGTGGAGATACGCAGTATTTT. The entire variable domain, with the rest obtained from reference TRBV9 and TRBJ2-3, is as follows: DSGVTQTPKHLITATGQRVTLRCSPRSGDLSVYWYQQSLDQGLQFLIQYYNGEERAKGNILERFSAQQFPDLHSELNLSSLELGDSALYFCASSVEGGDTQYFGPGTRLTVL.

Many counts were recorded for this clonotype. CDR3 in amino acids: CSARWGSYSNQPQHF. The CDR3, as DNA: TGCAGTGCTAGATGGGGAAGCTATAGCAATCAGCCCCAGCATTTT. The chain is built from TRBV20-1 and TRBJ1-5; D not certain. Germline CDR1 reads DFQATT; CDR2 reads SNEGSKA (reference sequence). The CDR3 totals 15 residues. V dropped 2 bases and J dropped 0 bases, with 11 bases sitting between them.